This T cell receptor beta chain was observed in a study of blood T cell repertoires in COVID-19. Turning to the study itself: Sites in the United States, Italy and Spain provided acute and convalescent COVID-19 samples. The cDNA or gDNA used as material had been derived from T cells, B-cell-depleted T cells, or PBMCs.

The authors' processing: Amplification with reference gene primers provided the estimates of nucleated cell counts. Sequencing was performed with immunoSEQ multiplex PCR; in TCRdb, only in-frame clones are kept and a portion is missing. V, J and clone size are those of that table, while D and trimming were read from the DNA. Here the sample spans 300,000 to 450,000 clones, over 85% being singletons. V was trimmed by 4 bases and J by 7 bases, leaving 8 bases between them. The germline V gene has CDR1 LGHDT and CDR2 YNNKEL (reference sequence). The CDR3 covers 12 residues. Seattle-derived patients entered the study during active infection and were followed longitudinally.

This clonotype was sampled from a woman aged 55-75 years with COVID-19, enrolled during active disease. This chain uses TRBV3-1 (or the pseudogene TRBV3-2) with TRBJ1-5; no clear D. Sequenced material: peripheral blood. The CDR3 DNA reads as TGTGCCAGCAGCCTGACCGGGCAGCCCCAGCATTTT. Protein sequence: CASSLTGQPQHF.